The 27 T cell receptor beta chains reported below all come from one sample, sequenced in a study of T cells after posttransplantation cyclophosphamide. The protocol was immunoSEQ multiplex PCR, while the TCRdb copy is restricted to in-frame clones and leaves out a portion. The sample shows under 75,000 clones, 90% to 95% of them seen only once. The sample consisted of PBMCs. Receptors were obtained from a woman under 40 in good health and a related stem cell transplant donor.

This clone is a singleton in its sample. The V call is TRBV29-1, the J call TRBJ1-1; TRBD1 is a possible D gene (6 bases). The ends were cut back, 5 bases at V and 4 bases at J, with 14 bases in the middle. CDR1 is SQVTM and CDR2 is ANQGSEA in the germline V gene. The CDR3 runs 13 residues. The CDR3 spells CSVNRVRTTEAFF. In DNA form, the CDR3 reads TGCAGCGTTAACAGGGTGAGGACCACTGAAGCTTTCTTT. The complete variable domain, with remaining parts taken from reference TRBV29-1 and TRBJ1-1, reads SAVISQKPSRDICQRGTSLTIQCQVDSQVTMMFWYRQQPGQSLTLIATANQGSEATYESGFVIDKFPISRPNLTFSTLTVSNMSPEDSSIYLCSVNRVRTTEAFFGQGTRLTVV.

The J gene is TRBJ2-3, the V gene TRBV19; possible D gene TRBD2, 6 bases. The CDR3 is 16 amino acids. Trimming took off 7 bases at V and 0 bases at J, with 17 bases between the two ends. CDR1 LNHDA and CDR2 SQIVND come from the germline V gene (reference sequence). CDR3 sequence: CASTLGGGASTDTQYF. The DNA of the CDR3 is TGTGCCAGTACCTTAGGAGGCGGGGCTAGCACAGATACGCAGTATTTT.

This chain links TRBV5-4 with TRBJ1-6; no clear D. V was shortened by 4 bases and J by 3 bases, with 11 bases between the two germline ends. Germline assignment: CDR1 SGHNT and CDR2 YYREEE (reference sequence). CDR3 length: 15 residues. CDR3 in DNA: TGTGCCAGCAGCCCCAACGCAGACTATAATTCACCCCTCCACTTT. This codes for CASSPNADYNSPLHF.

This chain links TRBV28 with TRBJ1-2; possible D gene TRBD1, 5 bases. V was shortened by 6 bases and J by 4 bases, with 12 bases between the two germline ends. The V gene's germline CDR1 is MDHEN and CDR2 SYDVKM. The length of the CDR3 is 13 residues. CDR3 coding DNA: TGTGCCAGCAGCTCCCGACAGATCTATGGCTACACCTTC. Amino acid sequence: CASSSRQIYGYTF.

The chain combines TRBV19 with TRBJ2-4, with D perhaps assigned TRBD1 or TRBD2 (6 bases each). V lost 3 bases and J lost 3, with 12 bases in between. Germline V gene lookup returns CDR1 LNHDA and CDR2 SQIVND (reference sequence). The CDR3 is made up of 15 amino acids. The CDR3 here is CASSIFRGGKNIQYF. The CDR3 coding sequence is TGTGCCAGTAGTATTTTCAGGGGAGGCAAAAACATTCAGTACTTC.

V gene TRBV5-1 combines with J gene TRBJ2-3; the match to TRBD2 covers 11 bases. CDR1 is SGHRS, CDR2 YFSETQ, per germline. This CDR3 is built from 16 residues. V lost 2 bases, J lost 5 bases, and 7 bases stayed unmatched. The CDR3 loop reads CASSFLLAGAGDTQYF. CDR3 nucleotide sequence: TGCGCCAGCAGCTTTCTACTAGCGGGGGCGGGAGATACGCAGTATTTT.

The chain links TRBV5-4 to TRBJ2-2; 11 bases align to TRBD1. The CDR3 covers 17 residues. V shed 0 bases, J shed 5 bases, and the junction held 6 bases outside the gene matches. The germline gives CDR1 SGHNT, CDR2 YYREEE (reference sequence). The CDR3 sequence: CASSLGVGTGGTGELFF. The DNA for the CDR3 is TGTGCCAGCAGCTTGGGGGTCGGGACAGGGGGGACCGGGGAGCTGTTTTTT. Full variable domain (outside the CDR3, taken from reference TRBV5-4 and TRBJ2-2): ETGVTQSPTHLIKTRGQQVTLRCSSQSGHNTVSWYQQALGQGPQFIFQYYREEENGRGNFPPRFSGLQFPNYSSELNVNALELDDSALYLCASSLGVGTGGTGELFFGEGSRLTVL.

V usage is TRBV27 and J usage is TRBJ2-1; 7 bases map to TRBD1. Germline CDR1 reads MNHEY; CDR2 reads SMNVEV (reference sequence). This CDR3 is built from 15 residues. V lost 6 bases to trimming and J lost 5 bases; unmatched junction nucleotides: 10. The CDR3 spells CASSSYNDRDNEQFF. CDR3 nucleotides: TGTGCCAGCAGCTCATATAACGACAGGGACAATGAGCAGTTCTTC.

This clone has just one count. CDR3 sequence: CASTTQRAEAFF. The CDR3 DNA reads as TGTGCCAGCACCACACAGCGGGCAGAAGCTTTCTTT. This chain connects TRBV28 to TRBJ1-1; D remains ambiguous. The V gene lost 7 bases and the J gene lost 8 bases, with 14 bases spanning the gap. The CDR3 spans 12 residues. Germline values: CDR1 MDHEN, CDR2 SYDVKM.

The chain has TRBV4-1 and TRBJ1-1; D not certain. V was trimmed by 3 bases and J by 6 bases, leaving 8 bases between them. The CDR3 loop spans 12 amino acids. The germline V gene has CDR1 MGHRA and CDR2 YSYEKL. CDR3 sequence (DNA): TGCGCCAGCAGCCACGGACGGTCTGAAGCTTTCTTT. This codes for CASSHGRSEAFF.

V and J are TRBV4-3 and TRBJ2-3; 12 bases are a match to TRBD2. V shed 0 bases, J shed 4 bases, and the junction held 2 bases outside the gene matches. CDR3 length equals 16 residues. Germline V gene sequence: CDR1 LGHNA, CDR2 YSLEER. The CDR3 nucleotides are TGCGCCAGCAGCCAAGATCTAGCGGGGGGGCCAGATACGCAGTATTTT. Its translation: CASSQDLAGGPDTQYF.

The chain combines TRBV30 with TRBJ1-4, with D possibly being TRBD1 (6 bases). The germline V gene has CDR1 GTSNPN and CDR2 SVGIG (reference sequence). This CDR3 spans 13 amino acids. The V gene lost 7 bases and the J gene lost 4 bases, with 13 bases spanning the gap. The CDR3 reads CAFDRTLNEKLFF. CDR3 nucleotides: TGTGCCTTTGACAGGACCCTTAATGAAAAACTGTTTTTT.

The J gene is TRBJ1-6, the V gene TRBV7-7, with no clear D. Germline V CDR1 and CDR2: SSHAT, FNYEAQ (reference sequence). The CDR3 covers 14 residues. Trimming left V 1 base short and J 6 bases short, with 7 bases between. CDR3 nucleotides: TGTGCCAGCAGCTTAGGGCGTAGTAATTCACCCCTCCACTTT. Protein: CASSLGRSNSPLHF.

The chain uses TRBV2 and TRBJ2-5; 9 bases align to TRBD2. The germline CDR1 and CDR2 sequences are SNHLY and FYNNEI. The CDR3 is made up of 15 amino acids. Trimming cost V 6 bases and J 2 bases; bases outside gene matches: 7. The CDR3 spells CASRAGLARQETQYF. The CDR3 DNA is TGTGCCAGCAGAGCGGGACTAGCAAGGCAAGAGACCCAGTACTTC.

This CDR3 reads CASSFSRQGLYGYTF. DNA for the CDR3: TGTGCCAGCAGCTTTAGTCGGCAGGGCCTCTATGGCTACACCTTC. This chain links TRBV5-6 with TRBJ1-2; tentative D call: TRBD1 (5 bases). V lost 2 bases and J 4 bases, leaving 15 bases between the germline ends. CDR1 SGHDT and CDR2 YYEEEE come from the germline V gene. CDR3 size: 15 residues.

The chain joins TRBV6-1 to TRBJ1-5; 7 bases are shared with TRBD1. In germline, CDR1 is MNHNS, CDR2 SASEGT. The trim removed 4 bases at V and 4 bases at J, leaving 4 bases unmatched. This CDR3 spans 14 amino acids. CDR3 amino acids: CASSARDRNQPQHF. The CDR3, as DNA: TGTGCCAGCAGTGCCCGGGACAGAAATCAGCCCCAGCATTTT.

The table lists this clone with a count of one. The chain employs TRBV7-7 and TRBJ2-5, with D unresolved. V lost 5 bases, J lost 2 bases, and 12 bases lay in between. Germline V gene sequence: CDR1 SSHAT, CDR2 FNYEAQ (reference sequence). The CDR3 is 14 amino acids. CDR3 nucleotides: TGTGCCAGCAGCCCTTCCTTATGGCAAGAGACCCAGTACTTC. Amino acid sequence: CASSPSLWQETQYF.

The rearrangement uses TRBV4-1 and TRBJ2-7; 7 positions agree with TRBD2. The CDR3 runs 15 residues. V trimming: 1 base; J trimming: 4 bases; junction bases outside the gene matches: 7. Germline lookup yields CDR1 MGHRA and CDR2 YSYEKL. The CDR3 bases are TGCGCCAGCAGCCAAGGAAGCGGGGTACAGTACGAGCAGTACTTC. Amino acids: CASSQGSGVQYEQYF.

The rearrangement uses TRBV7-8 and TRBJ1-5; D call uncertain. CDR3 length: 15 residues. V lost 3 bases and J lost 7, with 16 bases in between. Germline V gene data show CDR1 as SGHVS and CDR2 as FQNEAQ. In DNA form, the CDR3 reads TGTGCCAGCAGCTTTTCTTCGGAATACCAACAGCCCCAGCATTTT. Its translation: CASSFSSEYQQPQHF.

The V gene is TRBV7-8, the J gene TRBJ1-5; D is ambiguous. The V end was cut by 5 bases, the J end by 0 bases, with 17 bases between. Per the germline V gene, CDR1 is SGHVS and CDR2 is FQNEAQ. The CDR3 has 17 residues. The CDR3 region is CASSPTAAVYSNQPQHF. The CDR3 DNA sequence: TGTGCCAGCAGCCCCACAGCGGCCGTGTATAGCAATCAGCCCCAGCATTTT.

J is TRBJ1-2 and V is TRBV4-3; D unresolved. The CDR3 contains 14 residues. Germline CDR1 LGHNA, CDR2 YSLEER. V was clipped by 4 bases and J by 1 base, with 10 bases between them. The CDR3 nucleotides read TGCGCCAGCAGCCCCGGGTTTAATAACTATGGCTACACCTTC. This gives the protein CASSPGFNNYGYTF.

The genes are TRBV28 and TRBJ2-7, with a weak D call TRBD2 (5 bases). The CDR3 totals 13 residues. Trimming took 5 bases from V and 4 from J, leaving 12 bases between them. Germline V gives CDR1 MDHEN, CDR2 SYDVKM. CDR3 DNA sequence: TGTGCCAGCAGTCCGGCGGGCCTTTACGAGCAGTACTTC. This gives the protein CASSPAGLYEQYF. Supplemented by reference TRBV28 and TRBJ2-7, the full variable domain reads DVKVTQSSRYLVKRTGEKVFLECVQDMDHENMFWYRQDPGLGLRLIYFSYDVKMKEKGDIPEGYSVSREKKERFSLILESASTNQTSMYLCASSPAGLYEQYFGPGTRLTVT.

The chain has TRBV23-1 and TRBJ2-6; 8 bases fit TRBD1. TRBV23-1 is placed among ORFs of uncertain function. The V gene end was trimmed by 9 bases and the J gene end by 0 bases; junction bases not matched to a gene: 25. CDR3 size: 22 residues. In DNA, the CDR3 is TGCGCCAGTGGGACAGGCGGAAAATGGGTGTGGGTGAGGAACTCTGGGGCCAACGTCCTGACTTTC. The encoded protein is CASGTGGKWVWVRNSGANVLTF.

The CDR3 DNA is TGTGCCAGCAGTGAGTACTTTGCCAAAAACATTCAGTACTTC. Amino acids: CASSEYFAKNIQYF. The chain has TRBV6-1 and TRBJ2-4; D is undetermined. V was clipped by 3 bases and J by 1 base, with 7 bases between them. The CDR3 is made up of 14 amino acids. The germline V gene encodes CDR1 MNHNS and CDR2 SASEGT.

The chain links TRBV19 to TRBJ2-3, with D possibly matching TRBD2 (5 bases). The CDR3 consists of 14 residues. The V gene's germline CDR1 is LNHDA and CDR2 SQIVND (reference sequence). V was cut by 5 bases and J by 0 bases, with 9 bases left in between. CDR3 sequence: CASSLGLSTDTQYF. CDR3 coding DNA: TGTGCCAGTAGTCTTGGACTGAGCACAGATACGCAGTATTTT.

This sequence joins TRBV5-6 and TRBJ2-5; D unclear. V was pared by 2 bases and J by 4 bases, with 21 bases between. Germline V gene data show CDR1 as SGHDT and CDR2 as YYEEEE. This CDR3 comprises 17 residues. The CDR3 nucleotides are TGTGCCAGCAGCTTCACCCCCCGTGCCAGTCGTAGAGAGACCCAGTACTTC. Translation gives CASSFTPRASRRETQYF.

The chain recombines TRBV7-9 with TRBJ2-3; possible D gene TRBD2, 5 bases. V was pared by 0 bases and J by 0 bases, with 7 bases between. CDR1 is SEHNR, CDR2 FQNEAQ, per germline (reference sequence). The CDR3 is 15 residues long. The CDR3 DNA reads as TGTGCCAGCAGCTTAGCGCTAGCTAGCACAGATACGCAGTATTTT. It yields the protein CASSLALASTDTQYF.